The 20 T cell receptor beta chains below all came from one sample that was sequenced in a study of T-cell memory formation after mild COVID-19. TCRdb processed the 5' RACE reads anew with MiXCR; each CDR3 protein has one entry. The sample shows roughly 250,000 distinct CDR3 sequences, approximately 16% of them seen only once. The sample was PBMCs or a T cell subset sorted from them (not recorded which). The receptors here all came from a man between 18 and 35 years old who had mild COVID-19 (a few samples of this study predate the infection). Cell type and time point are not known.

The chain recombines TRBV21-1 with TRBJ2-1. TRBV21-1 is marked as a pseudogene. This CDR3 is 15 amino acids long. CDR3 in DNA: TGTGCCAGCAGCAAAGATCGCGGAAGTTTCAATGAGCAGTTCTTC. This gives the protein CASSKDRGSFNEQFF.

In this sample, this clonotype turned up a few times. The J gene is TRBJ1-5, the V gene TRBV5-6; D remains unclear. In germline, CDR1 is SGHDT, CDR2 YYEEEE. The CDR3 has 14 amino acids. The ends were cut back, 1 base at V and 1 base at J, with 6 bases in the middle. The CDR3 DNA is TGTGCCAGCAGCTTGTTTGCCAGCAATCAGCCCCAGCATTTT. It is translated as CASSLFASNQPQHF. Filled out from reference TRBV5-6 and TRBJ1-5, the complete variable domain reads DAGVTQSPTHLIKTRGQQVTLRCSPKSGHDTVSWYQQALGQGPQFIFQYYEEEERQRGNFPDRFSGHQFPNYSSELNVNALLLGDSALYLCASSLFASNQPQHFGDGTRLSIL.

The chain recombines TRBV7-2 with TRBJ2-1, with D hard to call. The CDR3 spans 14 residues. V was pared by 5 bases and J by 6 bases, with 14 bases between. CDR1 and CDR2 (germline): SGHTA, FQGNSA. This CDR3 is CASSLNRALNEQFF. Here the CDR3 DNA reads TGTGCCAGCAGCCTAAACCGGGCCCTCAATGAGCAGTTCTTC.

In this sample, this clonotype turned up a few times. The chain has TRBV6-2 or TRBV6-3 and TRBJ2-3; D might be TRBD1 or TRBD2, each matching 5 bases. V was trimmed by 7 bases and J by 9 bases, leaving 14 bases between them. CDR1 is MNHEY, CDR2 SVGEGT, per germline. There are 12 residues in the CDR3. The CDR3 loop reads CASTPGEGTQYF. As DNA, the CDR3 is TGTGCCAGCACTCCGGGCGAGGGGACGCAGTATTTT.

In its sample, this clonotype was seen a few times. The J gene is TRBJ2-7, the V gene TRBV5-1; TRBD1 agrees at 8 bases. Germline V gives CDR1 SGHRS, CDR2 YFSETQ. The CDR3 loop spans 14 amino acids. V gave up 4 bases and J gave up 4 bases; unmatched junction bases: 7. In DNA form, the CDR3 reads TGCGCCAGCAGCCCGTCCCGGGACAGGTACGAGCAGTACTTC. Translated: CASSPSRDRYEQYF.

The CDR3 DNA reads as TGTGCCAGCAGCTTAAGCGGACCAATTCGGGTGCAGTACTTC. Protein sequence: CASSLSGPIRVQYF. This chain links TRBV7-3 with TRBJ2-7; D is uncertain. This CDR3 is built from 14 residues. The germline V gene has CDR1 SGHTA and CDR2 FQGTGA. V gave up 1 base and J gave up 9 bases, with 16 bases separating them.

The chain has TRBV20-1 and TRBJ2-7; 7 bases line up with TRBD2. The CDR3 consists of 13 residues. Germline V CDR1 and CDR2: DFQATT, SNEGSKA (reference sequence). After removal of 3 bases from V and 2 bases from J, the junction contained 4 bases not matched to a gene. CDR3 nucleotide sequence: TGCAGTGCTAGTAAGGCGGGGGCCTACGAGCAGTACGTC. Amino acid sequence: CSASKAGAYEQYV.

This clonotype was observed a handful of times. V and J are TRBV5-6 and TRBJ2-1; D call uncertain. Germline CDR1 and CDR2: SGHDT and YYEEEE. Trimming shortened V by 3 bases and J by 3 bases, and 10 bases separated the two germline ends. The CDR3 runs to 14 residues. As DNA, the CDR3 is TGTGCCAGCAGCTCCGACGGTAGCTACAATGAGCAGTTCTTC. Protein sequence: CASSSDGSYNEQFF.

The rearrangement uses TRBV20-1 and TRBJ1-4; D not certain. The CDR3 sequence is 13 residues long. The germline V gene has CDR1 DFQATT and CDR2 SNEGSKA (reference sequence). V was trimmed by 6 bases and J by 4 bases, leaving 12 bases between them. CDR3: CSALSRRNEKLFF. In DNA form, the CDR3 reads TGCAGTGCACTCAGCAGGCGTAATGAAAAACTGTTTTTT.

V gene TRBV7-9 combines with J gene TRBJ2-1, with 11 bases identical to TRBD2. CDR3 size: 16 residues. CDR1 and CDR2 (germline): SEHNR, FQNEAQ (reference sequence). V lost 5 bases, J lost 7 bases, and 10 bases stayed unmatched. CDR3 nucleotides: TGTGCCAGCAGCGAAAGTATAGCGGGGGGGCGGAATGAGCAGTTCTTC. It codes for CASSESIAGGRNEQFF.

The V gene is TRBV7-3, the J gene TRBJ2-1; 8 positions agree with TRBD2. J gave up 0 bases and V 0 bases, and 4 bases lay outside the gene matches. The CDR3 covers 17 residues. Per germline, CDR1 SGHTA and CDR2 FQGTGA. CDR3 sequence: CASSLTGGDSSYNEQFF. The CDR3 DNA reads TGTGCCAGCAGCTTAACCGGGGGGGATAGCTCCTACAATGAGCAGTTCTTC.

The chain couples TRBV2 to TRBJ2-5; D is ambiguous. This CDR3 has 13 residues. CDR1 and CDR2 from the germline V gene are SNHLY and FYNNEI. Deletions cut 8 bases from V and 0 bases from J, with 10 bases between. CDR3 coding DNA: TGTGCCAGCCTTCTTTCGTACCAAGAGACCCAGTACTTC. As protein: CASLLSYQETQYF.

This clonotype was seen a handful of times. V is TRBV11-2 and J is TRBJ1-1; tentative D call: TRBD1 (5 bases). The CDR3 sequence is 12 residues long. The V end lost 4 bases, the J end lost 6 bases, and 9 bases lay between the germline ends. Germline values: CDR1 SGHAT, CDR2 FQNNGV. The CDR3 DNA is TGTGCCAGCAGCTCATGGGGGGCTGAAGCTTTCTTT. Translating gives CASSSWGAEAFF.

The rearrangement links TRBV10-3 to TRBJ2-7, with TRBD1 matching over 9 bases. Germline CDR1 is ENHRY and CDR2 is SYGVKD. V lost 11 bases to trimming and J lost 2 bases; unmatched junction nucleotides: 7. The CDR3 runs 13 residues. The CDR3 spells CAVRDRATYEQYF. CDR3 nucleotide sequence: TGTGCCGTCCGGGACAGGGCAACCTACGAGCAGTACTTC.

This clonotype was detected many times. This sequence joins TRBV4-2 and TRBJ2-3, with TRBD2 as a possible D gene (5 bases). The germline V gene encodes CDR1 LGHNA and CDR2 YNFKEQ. Between the trimmed V and J ends, which lost 4 bases and 6 bases, there was a span of 14 bases. The length of the CDR3 is 14 residues. The CDR3 here is CASSPRPGFDTQYF. In nucleotides, the CDR3 is TGTGCCAGCAGCCCCCGGCCGGGGTTCGATACGCAGTATTTT.

This chain uses TRBV5-1 with TRBJ2-3, with D maybe TRBD1 (6 bases). The CDR3 runs 15 residues. Germline assignment: CDR1 SGHRS and CDR2 YFSETQ. The V end was cut by 3 bases, the J end by 4 bases, with 15 bases between. CDR3 DNA sequence: TGCGCCAGCAGCTCCTCGGGACACTCACCAGATACGCAGTATTTT. It yields the protein CASSSSGHSPDTQYF.

In regard to this clonotype: Germline and junction disagree at one end, which may indicate a read error. This chain links TRBV4-3 with TRBJ1-5, with TRBD1 matching over 9 bases. Looked up from germline, CDR1 is LGHNA and CDR2 is YSLEER. CDR3 length: 16 residues. CDR3 nucleotide sequence: TGCGACAGCAGCCTCGGGACAGGGCCTAGCAATCAGCCCCAGCATTTT. Amino acid sequence: CDSSLGTGPSNQPQHF.

This clonotype was observed at least ten times. The gene calls are TRBV5-6 and TRBJ2-5; D possibly corresponds to TRBD2 (6 bases). This CDR3 has 13 amino acids. The V gene's germline CDR1 is SGHDT and CDR2 YYEEEE. Trimming removed 4 bases from V and 4 bases from J, with 11 bases in between. The CDR3 spells CASSMTSIETQYF. The DNA for the CDR3 is TGTGCCAGCAGCATGACTAGTATAGAGACCCAGTACTTC.

This clonotype appeared a few times. The V call is TRBV3-1, the J call TRBJ2-1; D may be TRBD2 (6 bases). The CDR3 covers 16 residues. Germline V gives CDR1 LGHDT, CDR2 YNNKEL (reference sequence). Trimming cost V 3 bases and J 5 bases, with 17 bases left between them. This CDR3 reads CASSQVGTRGNNEQFF. Here the CDR3 DNA reads TGTGCCAGCAGCCAGGTCGGAACCCGGGGGAACAATGAGCAGTTCTTC.

The CDR3 DNA reads TGTGCCAGCAGTTACTCGCGGATCGAACCGTTGCCCTACGAGCAGTACTTC. Its protein is CASSYSRIEPLPYEQYF. The chain carries TRBV6-2 or TRBV6-3 and TRBJ2-7; D uncertain. This CDR3 has 17 residues. Trimming took 0 bases from V and 2 from J, leaving 17 bases between them. Looked up from germline, CDR1 is MNHEY and CDR2 is SVGEGT.